This T cell receptor (beta chain) emerged from a study of T cell responses to AZD1222 COVID-19 vaccine. The V gene lost 3 bases and the J gene lost 4 bases, with 14 bases spanning the gap. CDR3 length: 15 amino acids. Germline CDR1 and CDR2: LGHDT and YNNKEL (reference sequence). Generated by immunoSEQ multiplex PCR, the TCRdb table keeps only in-frame clones and is missing some. The sample gives roughly 67,000 clones, 89% of which show up once; about 28% is in the top ten. The sample was peripheral blood, taken 28 days after the second AZD1222 dose. The TCR was taken from an adult who received the AZD1222 COVID-19 vaccine. The rearrangement links TRBV3-1 (or the pseudogene TRBV3-2) to TRBJ2-3; D is uncertain. The CDR3 here is CASSHKGREADTQYF. In DNA form, the CDR3 reads TGTGCCAGCAGCCACAAAGGGCGCGAGGCAGATACGCAGTATTTT.